Listed below are T cell receptor beta chains from one sample, sequenced in a study of cytomegalovirus exposure and HLA in healthy donors. Profiled with immunoSEQ multiplex PCR; TCRdb holds only in-frame clones, not every one. The sample has about 200,000 clones, around 80% seen once. The specimen was PBMCs. The receptors originated from a woman between 40 and 55 years old in good health and CMV-seronegative. CDR3s include the opening cysteine and the closing phenylalanine or tryptophan. D genes are given only for firm matches. Clone size is not always given. Where it is, it says once, few, many or a class for expanded clones.

D	V	J	size	CDR3	DNA
NA	TRBV5-1	TRBJ1-3	NA	CASSTGEAAGNTIYF	TGCGCCAGCAGTACGGGGGAAGCTGCTGGAAACACCATATATTTT
TRBD2	TRBV4-2	TRBJ2-2	NA	CASSHGPGLAGGGELFF	TGTGCCAGCAGCCACGGACCTGGACTAGCGGGGGGTGGGGAGCTGTTTTTT
TRBD1	TRBV27	TRBJ1-4	NA	CASSDSTRQGAGKLFF	TGTGCCAGCAGCGATAGCACAAGACAGGGGGCGGGAAAACTGTTTTTT
NA	TRBV27	TRBJ1-5	NA	CASSPRRNSNQPQHF	TGTGCCAGCAGTCCCCGGCGGAATAGCAATCAGCCCCAGCATTTT
NA	TRBV9	TRBJ2-3	NA	CASSATSIADTQYF	TGTGCCAGCAGCGCCACTAGTATTGCAGATACGCAGTATTTT
NA	TRBV27	TRBJ1-3	once	CASSAFLGSTVSGNTIYF	TGTGCCAGCAGTGCCTTTTTGGGTTCGACAGTCTCTGGAAACACCATATATTTT
NA	TRBV7-2	TRBJ2-5	NA	CASSLGGLETQYF	TGTGCCAGCAGCTTGGGGGGGCTAGAGACCCAGTACTTC
TRBD2	TRBV7-2	TRBJ2-1	few	CASSLRASGYNEQFF	TGTGCCAGCAGCCTCCGGGCTAGCGGGTACAATGAGCAGTTCTTC
TRBD2	TRBV30	TRBJ2-7	few	CAWSLRAAGVEQYF	TGTGCCTGGTCCCTTAGAGCAGCGGGGGTCGAGCAGTACTTC
NA	TRBV18	TRBJ2-2	once	CASSSTGHYTGELFF	TGTGCCAGCTCATCGACAGGCCACTACACCGGGGAGCTGTTTTTT
NA	TRBV2	TRBJ1-2	NA	CASSWGGADGYTF	TGTGCCAGCAGTTGGGGGGGCGCGGATGGCTACACCTTC
TRBD2	TRBV4-3	TRBJ2-3	few	CASSRRLAGSTDTQYF	TGCGCCAGCAGCCGCCGACTAGCGGGTAGCACAGATACGCAGTATTTT
NA	TRBV18	TRBJ1-1	NA	CASSPGELNTEAFF	TGTGCCAGCTCACCTGGTGAGTTGAACACTGAAGCTTTCTTT
NA	TRBV19	TRBJ2-7	few	CASSIAVQGGYEQYF	TGTGCCAGTAGTATAGCCGTTCAGGGCGGCTACGAGCAGTACTTC
TRBD2	TRBV5-8	TRBJ2-3	once	CASSLQLAADTQYF	TGTGCCAGCAGCTTGCAGCTAGCGGCAGATACGCAGTATTTT
TRBD2	TRBV7-8	TRBJ2-1	once	CASSLVGTSGSYEQFF	TGTGCCAGCAGCTTAGTGGGGACTAGCGGGAGCTATGAGCAGTTCTTC
TRBD1	TRBV7-2	TRBJ1-3	NA	CASSQSGGLGNTIYF	TGTGCCAGCAGCCAATCAGGGGGGCTGGGAAACACCATATATTTT
NA	TRBV5-4	TRBJ1-1	few	CASSLDRNTEAFF	TGTGCCAGCAGCTTGGACAGGAACACTGAAGCTTTCTTT
TRBD2	TRBV10-3	TRBJ2-1	NA	CAIMSGRADNEQFF	TGTGCCATCATGAGCGGGAGAGCGGATAATGAGCAGTTCTTC
NA	TRBV30	TRBJ2-1	NA	CAWSLGGQGEQFF	TGTGCCTGGAGCTTGGGGGGGCAGGGCGAGCAGTTCTTC
TRBD2	TRBV19	TRBJ2-7	NA	CASSPGLAGGSYEQYF	TGTGCCAGTAGCCCCGGACTAGCGGGAGGCTCCTACGAGCAGTACTTC
TRBD1	TRBV6-6	TRBJ1-1	few	CASTGTGGGVAEAFF	TGTGCCAGCACCGGGACAGGGGGCGGGGTAGCTGAAGCTTTCTTT
NA	TRBV2	TRBJ1-2	NA	CATSSFNYGYTF	TGTGCCACATCGAGTTTTAACTATGGCTACACCTTC
TRBD2	TRBV5-1	TRBJ2-5	NA	CASSPGGGEETQYF	TGCGCCAGCAGCCCGGGGGGGGGTGAAGAGACCCAGTACTTC
NA	TRBV2	TRBJ2-3	NA	CASRSGADTQYF	TGTGCCAGCAGGTCGGGGGCAGATACGCAGTATTTT
NA	TRBV30	TRBJ1-6	NA	CAWSAWGGNSPLHF	TGTGCCTGGAGTGCGTGGGGGGGCAATTCACCCCTCCACTTT
TRBD1	TRBV5-1	TRBJ1-2	few	CASSSRGTDTNYGYTF	TGCGCCAGCAGCAGCCGAGGGACAGATACTAACTATGGCTACACCTTC
TRBD1	TRBV6-5	TRBJ1-2	NA	CASSYFRDRDGYTF	TGTGCCAGCAGTTACTTCCGGGACAGAGACGGCTACACCTTC
TRBD2	TRBV7-3	TRBJ2-1	few	CASRDSGIYNEQFF	TGTGCCAGCAGGGATAGCGGGATATACAATGAGCAGTTCTTC
TRBD1	TRBV27	TRBJ1-1	NA	CASSRKLDREVTEAFF	TGTGCCAGCAGCCGCAAATTGGACAGGGAGGTCACTGAAGCTTTCTTT
NA	TRBV10-1	TRBJ2-2	NA	CASNPPAGSGTGELFF	TGCGCCAGCAACCCCCCCGCGGGTTCTGGTACCGGGGAGCTGTTTTTT
TRBD2	TRBV25-1	TRBJ2-5	NA	CASSGGLAGAGETQYF	TGTGCCAGCAGTGGGGGACTAGCGGGAGCTGGGGAGACCCAGTACTTC
NA	TRBV4-3	TRBJ1-1	NA	CASSLSTGNTEAFF	TGCGCCAGCAGCCTTTCTACAGGGAACACTGAAGCTTTCTTT
TRBD1	TRBV5-6	TRBJ2-5	NA	CASSLQGAETQYF	TGTGCCAGCAGCCTGCAGGGGGCGGAGACCCAGTACTTC
NA	TRBV2	TRBJ2-5	NA	CASSTFLALQETQYF	TGTGCCAGCAGTACTTTCCTAGCGCTCCAAGAGACCCAGTACTTC
NA	TRBV7-9	TRBJ1-2	NA	CASSLMGGNGYTF	TGTGCCAGCAGCCTCATGGGGGGAAATGGCTACACCTTC
NA	TRBV27	TRBJ2-5	NA	CASSPWANQETQYF	TGTGCCAGCAGCCCCTGGGCCAACCAAGAGACCCAGTACTTC
NA	TRBV11-2	TRBJ1-2	NA	CASSPAGSPYGYTF	TGTGCCAGCAGCCCGGCGGGCAGTCCATATGGCTACACCTTC
NA	TRBV6-5	TRBJ1-1	NA	CASSPSGGTTEAFF	TGTGCCAGCAGTCCGTCCGGGGGAACCACTGAAGCTTTCTTT
NA	TRBV9	TRBJ1-2	NA	CASSVGGGNYGYTF	TGTGCCAGCAGCGTAGGGGGGGGTAACTATGGCTACACCTTC
TRBD2	TRBV7-6	TRBJ2-2	NA	CASSLSGRGPGELFF	TGTGCCAGCAGCTTGAGCGGGAGGGGTCCCGGGGAGCTGTTTTTT
TRBD2	TRBV30	TRBJ2-3	NA	CACRLAGSTDTQYF	TGTGCCTGCCGGCTAGCGGGGAGCACAGATACGCAGTATTTT
TRBD2	TRBV5-1	TRBJ2-1	NA	CASSLSAGGKVNEQFF	TGCGCCAGCAGCTTGTCCGCGGGGGGCAAAGTCAATGAGCAGTTCTTC
TRBD1	TRBV30	TRBJ2-5	NA	CAWASGQVEETQYF	TGTGCCTGGGCATCGGGACAGGTAGAAGAGACCCAGTACTTC
NA	TRBV1	TRBJ2-3	NA	CTSSQAGERGRTDTQYF	TGCACCAGCAGCCAAGCGGGGGAGCGGGGACGCACAGATACGCAGTATTTT
TRBD2	TRBV7-9	TRBJ2-2	NA	CASVSGPTGELFF	TGTGCCAGCGTTAGCGGGCCCACCGGGGAGCTGTTTTTT
NA	TRBV9	TRBJ1-2	NA	CASSVATVLDYGYTF	TGTGCCAGCAGCGTCGCTACAGTTCTGGACTATGGCTACACCTTC
NA	TRBV27	TRBJ1-2	NA	CASSSPRGRGYTF	TGTGCCAGCAGTTCCCCTCGGGGTCGTGGCTACACCTTC
NA	TRBV30	TRBJ1-2	once	CAWSVYVGEGYTF	TGTGCCTGGAGTGTATATGTCGGGGAAGGCTACACCTTC
TRBD1	TRBV5-1	TRBJ2-5	NA	CASSLGQGAHETQYF	TGCGCCAGCAGCTTAGGGCAGGGGGCGCACGAGACCCAGTACTTC
TRBD2	TRBV30	TRBJ2-1	NA	CAWSVRPTSDEQFF	TGTGCCTGGAGTGTACGGCCCACTAGCGATGAGCAGTTCTTC
NA	TRBV9	TRBJ2-1	NA	CASSVALGISEQFF	TGTGCCAGCAGCGTAGCCCTAGGTATCTCAGAGCAGTTCTTC
NA	TRBV6-5	TRBJ2-5	NA	CASSYSYSGSETQYF	TGTGCCAGCAGTTACTCGTACAGCGGGTCAGAGACCCAGTACTTC
TRBD2	TRBV19	TRBJ2-1	NA	CASSIDRGSGSRNEQFF	TGTGCCAGTAGTATAGATCGTGGTAGCGGGAGTCGGAATGAGCAGTTCTTC
NA	TRBV25-1	TRBJ1-2	NA	CASSGNSYGYTF	TGTGCCAGCAGTGGCAACAGCTATGGCTACACCTTC
NA	TRBV2	TRBJ2-2	NA	CASSVNPNTGELFF	TGTGCCAGCAGTGTCAATCCGAACACCGGGGAGCTGTTTTTT
NA	TRBV19	TRBJ2-1	few	CASSEGVPYNEQFF	TGTGCCAGTAGTGAGGGAGTACCCTACAATGAGCAGTTCTTC
NA	TRBV7-2	TRBJ1-5	NA	CASSPTMGQGPQHF	TGTGCCAGCAGCCCGACGATGGGGCAAGGGCCCCAGCATTTT
TRBD2	TRBV11-2	TRBJ2-1	NA	CASSSSGRALNEQFF	TGTGCCAGCAGCTCGAGCGGGAGGGCCTTGAATGAGCAGTTCTTC
NA	TRBV5-6	TRBJ1-3	NA	CASSLYQGGNTIYF	TGTGCCAGCAGCTTGTATCAGGGTGGAAACACCATATATTTT